This T cell receptor beta chain was captured in a study of CD8 T cells in ankylosing spondylitis. Notes on the study in general: Earlier authors reported some of these motif variants in reactive arthritis synovial fluid and blood. Fewer than 10 highly homologous variants made up a TCR beta motif that seemed to typify ankylosing spondylitis blood.

The authors made TCR beta libraries by quantitative 5'-RACE with molecular barcodes. TCRdb redid the calling of the 5' RACE reads with MiXCR, one entry per CDR3 protein. Here the sample spans fewer than 550,000 distinct CDR3 sequences, roughly 5.2% being singletons. The germline CDR1 and CDR2 sequences are SGHTA and FQGNSA. CDR3 length: 18 amino acids. V gave up 0 bases and J gave up 2 bases, with 20 bases separating them. This clonotype appeared many times. As yet, its antigen is unknown. This sequence joins TRBV7-2 and TRBJ2-7; either TRBD1 or TRBD2 may supply D (5 bases each). This clonotype was sampled from a male donor with ankylosing spondylitis. Sequenced material: blood, either unsorted or a sorted T cell fraction (not recorded which). The CDR3 region has the DNA TGTGCCAGCAGCTTAGCTGGCCAGGGTAGGGGAGAGGCCTACGAGCAGTACTTC. Its protein is CASSLAGQGRGEAYEQYF.